The T cell receptor (beta chain) under discussion was sequenced for a study of blood T cells in healthy people across ages. The CDR3 consists of 16 residues. The V end lost 1 base, the J end lost 0 bases, and 12 bases lay between the germline ends. Germline CDR1 and CDR2: SEHNR and FQNEAQ (reference sequence). About this clonotype itself: Antigen: not known.

About 9.9 milliliters of peripheral blood were drawn from each donor. Isolation of PBMCs gave at least 7 million cells per sample. Study observations and caveats: Diversity of TCR beta per million T cells declined in a roughly linear way with age. Long-lived and aged donors differed, with more naive CD4+ cells and higher diversity in the long-lived.

Sample-barcoded 5' priming and a J-beta primer mix drove a second PCR of roughly 6 to 12 cycles. TCRdb re-derived calls from the 5' RACE reads in MiXCR, one entry per CDR3 protein. The table shows around 1.5 million distinct CDR3 sequences, with around 35% occurring only once. The TCR was taken from a woman aged 30 to 39 in good health. The chain combines TRBV7-9 with TRBJ1-2; D might be TRBD1 (6 bases). The specimen sequenced was blood. CDR3 residues: CASSLVRTDPNYGYTF. DNA of the CDR3: TGTGCCAGCAGCTTAGTCCGGACAGACCCTAACTATGGCTACACCTTC.